This T cell receptor beta chain was retrieved from a study of early T cells in non-severe SARS-CoV-2 infection. Study-wide background: Sequencing used unsorted whole-blood bulk RNA, so chains lack pairing.

On this clonotype: Its antigen is not known.

Trimming at V came to 5 bases and at J to 10 bases, leaving 23 bases not matched to a gene. The CDR3 loop spans 20 amino acids. Each CDR3 protein is one row after TCRdb ran MiXCR on the 5' RACE reads. The sample lists about 64,000 distinct CDR3 sequences, around an eighth occurring once. Study observations and caveats: Comparison of clonotypes with VDJdb favored anti-spike CD8 responses while missing private and CD4 specificities.

The material was whole blood, obtained at baseline. This TCR came from an adult who was a healthcare worker with PCR-confirmed SARS-CoV-2 infection or an uninfected control (not recorded which). V gene TRBV12-3 or TRBV12-4 combines with J gene TRBJ2-5; TRBD2 agrees at 15 bases. This CDR3 reads CASSPRTSGGDMFLFPDQYF. Written as DNA, the CDR3 is TGTGCCAGCAGTCCCCGGACTAGCGGGGGGGACATGTTTCTATTTCCGGACCAGTACTTC.